This is a list of T cell receptor beta chains from one sample in a study of blood T cell repertoires in COVID-19. TCRdb's table, derived via immunoSEQ multiplex PCR, lists solely in-frame clones and lacks some. The sample yields approximately 200,000 clones, roughly 86% seen once. The sample comprised PBMCs or T cells enriched from blood (not recorded which). Every receptor here comes from a woman aged 30 to 39 who had recovered from COVID-19. CDR3s include the opening cysteine and the closing phenylalanine or tryptophan. Fields, in order: V gene, J gene, CDR3 protein.

>TRBV24-1|TRBJ2-1
CATSDYLRGNEQFF
>TRBV28|TRBJ1-5
CASSSGQGTKPQHF
>TRBV3-1/TRBV3-2|TRBJ1-3
CASSSPGLLGGNTIYF
>TRBV19|TRBJ1-1
CASTFPAGQGRVPAEAFF
>TRBV5-1|TRBJ1-3
CASSFGQGNTIYF
>TRBV27|TRBJ1-5
CASSRTGGYQPQHF
>TRBV7-9|TRBJ2-1
CASSLSAAGQFF
>TRBV7-2|TRBJ2-1
CASSLVRESPYNEQFF
>TRBV27|TRBJ2-7
CASSLQGGDSSYEQYF
>TRBV2|TRBJ2-5
CASSEGVGETQYF
>TRBV28|TRBJ2-3
CASTTSGSRADTQYF
>TRBV19|TRBJ2-7
CASSRTGGVDEQYF
>TRBV27|TRBJ2-7
CASSEGQTMGLAGVEQYF
>TRBV7-9|TRBJ2-7
CASSPAGGSAGGRPYEQYF
>TRBV2|TRBJ1-1
CASSLRGLNTEAFF
>TRBV24-1|TRBJ2-7
CATSDKGGNSYEQYF
>TRBV7-2|TRBJ1-2
CASSQGGRQRPRGYTF
>TRBV27|TRBJ2-2
CASSNWARTITNTGELFF
>TRBV7-2|TRBJ2-4
CASSLSPEQNIQYF
>TRBV4-2|TRBJ2-3
CASSTGSGRVGTDTQYF
>TRBV28|TRBJ1-1
CASSLPTGEKTEAFF
>TRBV7-7|TRBJ2-7
CASSPNMAGAYEQYF
>TRBV4-1|TRBJ2-1
CASSHFGTSGNEQFF
>TRBV10-3|TRBJ1-1
CAISVQEQNTEAFF
>TRBV29-1|TRBJ2-5
CSVDGRLAGVRETQYF
>TRBV11-2|TRBJ1-2
CASSPGTDYGYTF
>TRBV3-1/TRBV3-2|TRBJ1-3
CASTGSTSGNTIYF